These 17 T cell receptor beta chains share one sample of origin, sequenced in a study of blood T cell repertoires in COVID-19. Sequenced by immunoSEQ multiplex PCR; TCRdb stores in-frame clones only, minus some. The data contain some 200,000 clones, roughly 94% of them seen just once; the ten biggest clones take up 0.6% to 0.9%. Sequencing used peripheral blood. The receptors were gathered from a man younger than 45 with COVID-19, enrolled during active disease.

The chain is built from TRBV2 and TRBJ2-3; D is possibly TRBD2 (6 bases). The CDR3 is 13 amino acids. V was clipped by 8 bases and J by 2 bases, with 11 bases between them. CDR1 is SNHLY and CDR2 is FYNNEI in the germline V gene. The CDR3 DNA reads as TGTGCCAGCTGTAGCGGACTCACAGATACGCAGTATTTT. It yields the protein CASCSGLTDTQYF.

CDR3 DNA: TGTGCCAGCAGCTATGACAGGGGAAACATTCAGTACTTC. It translates to CASSYDRGNIQYF. The V gene is TRBV7-2, the J gene TRBJ2-4; 8 nucleotides align to TRBD1. This CDR3 region has 13 residues. The junction had 2 bases not matched to a gene; V was cut back by 4 bases and J by 6 bases. Germline V gives CDR1 SGHTA, CDR2 FQGNSA. Drawing the rest from reference TRBV7-2 and TRBJ2-4, the complete variable domain is GAGVSQSPSNKVTEKGKDVELRCDPISGHTALYWYRQSLGQGLEFLIYFQGNSAPDKSGLPSDRFSAERTGGSVSTLTIQRTQQEDSAVYLCASSYDRGNIQYFGAGTRLSVL.

This clone has a single count. The chain combines TRBV9 with TRBJ2-2; the match to TRBD2 covers 7 bases. Looked up from germline, CDR1 is SGDLS and CDR2 is YYNGEE. CDR3 size: 16 residues. With 0 bases clipped from V and 8 bases from J, the junction kept 10 bases outside the gene matches. CDR3 region: CASSVVPGLEAGELFF. Here the CDR3 DNA reads TGTGCCAGCAGCGTAGTCCCCGGACTAGAAGCGGGGGAGCTGTTTTTT.

The chain uses TRBV7-9 and TRBJ2-5, with a possible D match to TRBD1 (6 bases). The CDR3 totals 14 residues. Germline CDR1 SEHNR, CDR2 FQNEAQ (reference sequence). The ends were cut back, 1 base at V and 2 bases at J, with 8 bases in the middle. The DNA for the CDR3 is TGTGCCAGCAGCTTAGGGACAGCTCAAGAGACCCAGTACTTC. Translated, it gives CASSLGTAQETQYF. The full variable domain, with the rest looked up from reference TRBV7-9 and TRBJ2-5, is DTGVSQNPRHKITKRGQNVTFRCDPISEHNRLYWYRQTLGQGPEFLTYFQNEAQLEKSRLLSDRFSAERPKGSFSTLEIQRTEQGDSAMYLCASSLGTAQETQYFGPGTRLLVL.

The chain joins TRBV11-2 to TRBJ1-5; D gene uncertain. From germline, CDR1 is SGHAT and CDR2 FQNNGV. V shed 1 base and J shed 7 bases, with 14 bases lying between them. The CDR3 sequence is 15 residues long. The CDR3 DNA is TGTGCCAGCAGCTTAGGCGAAACCTTTTACCAGCCCCAGCATTTT. This codes for CASSLGETFYQPQHF. Looking up the rest from reference TRBV11-2 and TRBJ1-5 gives the full variable domain: EAGVAQSPRYKIIEKRQSVAFWCNPISGHATLYWYQQILGQGPKLLIQFQNNGVVDDSQLPKDRFSAERLKGVDSTLKIQPAKLEDSAVYLCASSLGETFYQPQHFGDGTRLSIL.

The chain couples TRBV6-5 to TRBJ1-1, with a tentative D call TRBD1 (6 bases). CDR3 length: 14 amino acids. V lost 4 bases and J 7 bases, leaving 16 bases between the germline ends. CDR1 is MNHEY, CDR2 SVGAGI, per germline. In DNA form, the CDR3 reads TGTGCCAGCAGTTTGGTCAGGGGTCACAGTGAAGCTTTCTTT. It is translated as CASSLVRGHSEAFF.

The genes are TRBV15 and TRBJ2-7; D is ambiguous. V was clipped by 0 bases and J by 2 bases, with 11 bases between them. The CDR3 covers 15 residues. Germline V gene sequence: CDR1 LNHNV, CDR2 YYDKDF (reference sequence). This CDR3 is CATSRDFAQAYEQYF. The CDR3 nucleotides read TGTGCCACCAGCAGAGATTTCGCCCAGGCCTACGAGCAGTACTTC.

The chain has TRBV5-4 and TRBJ1-2; 9 positions match TRBD1. The J segment lost 6 bases and the V segment lost 6 bases, leaving 6 bases of the junction unmatched. CDR3 length: 13 amino acids. The germline V gene has CDR1 SGHNT and CDR2 YYREEE (reference sequence). CDR3 sequence reads: CASTLQGANGYTF. The CDR3 coding sequence is TGTGCCAGCACCCTACAGGGGGCCAATGGCTACACCTTC.

The chain joins TRBV3-1 (or the pseudogene TRBV3-2) to TRBJ1-2, with TRBD1 as a possible D gene (6 bases). Germline lookup yields CDR1 LGHDT and CDR2 YNNKEL (reference sequence). V was trimmed by 1 base and J by 7 bases, leaving 10 bases between them. The CDR3 extends over 13 amino acids. CDR3 DNA sequence: TGTGCCAGCAGCCAAGTGGGGGCAGGTGGCTACACCTTC. Translated: CASSQVGAGGYTF.

The chain uses TRBV6-4 and TRBJ1-6, with D possibly being TRBD1 (5 bases). Germline V CDR1 and CDR2: MRHNA, SNTAGT. Deletions cut 2 bases from V and 10 bases from J, with 9 bases between. This CDR3 comprises 13 residues. In nucleotides, the CDR3 is TGTGCCAGCAGTGACCAGGGAGGCTCACCCCTCCACTTT. Translating gives CASSDQGGSPLHF.

The chain couples TRBV7-6 to TRBJ1-6, with D tentatively TRBD1 (6 bases). This CDR3 spans 15 amino acids. Germline CDR1 and CDR2: SGHVS and FNYEAQ. V lost 1 base and J 8 bases, leaving 12 bases between the germline ends. The chain's CDR3 is CASSLGGGEYSPLHF. In nucleotides, the CDR3 is TGTGCCAGCAGCTTAGGGGGGGGCGAATATTCACCCCTCCACTTT.

The chain is built from TRBV14 and TRBJ2-4; no clear D. This CDR3 spans 14 amino acids. The ends were cut back, 2 bases at V and 2 bases at J, with 7 bases in the middle. Germline CDR1 SGHDN, CDR2 FVKESK. The CDR3 spells CASSQTVSKNIQYF. The CDR3, as DNA: TGTGCCAGCAGCCAAACAGTTTCCAAAAACATTCAGTACTTC.

The chain uses TRBV27 and TRBJ1-5; D is undetermined. Germline values: CDR1 MNHEY, CDR2 SMNVEV (reference sequence). This CDR3 spans 16 amino acids. Trimming shortened V by 6 bases and J by 0 bases, and 15 bases separated the two germline ends. CDR3 loop: CASSNRGRGSNQPQHF. The CDR3 coding sequence is TGTGCCAGCAGCAACCGTGGGCGGGGTAGCAATCAGCCCCAGCATTTT.

The rearrangement joins TRBV9 to TRBJ2-2; TRBD2 matches at 7 bases. The CDR3 sequence is 17 residues long. Trimming cost V 4 bases and J 3 bases; bases outside gene matches: 12. Germline V gives CDR1 SGDLS, CDR2 YYNGEE. The CDR3 loop is CASSLRDYRSDTGELFF. The CDR3, as DNA: TGTGCCAGCAGCCTAAGGGACTACCGTAGTGACACCGGGGAGCTGTTTTTT.

The rearrangement joins TRBV27 to TRBJ1-3; TRBD1 matches 7 bases. The CDR3 consists of 14 residues. V was pared by 9 bases and J by 2 bases, with 7 bases of the junction left unmatched. Per germline, CDR1 MNHEY and CDR2 SMNVEV (reference sequence). The CDR3 DNA is TGTGCCAGTAAAGGCAGGGGGACTGGAAACACCATATATTTT. It codes for CASKGRGTGNTIYF.

This clone was recorded once. This sequence joins TRBV5-1 and TRBJ1-1; D is perhaps TRBD1 (6 bases). V was trimmed by 1 base and J by 4 bases, leaving 23 bases between them. The CDR3 has 18 amino acids. The V gene's germline CDR1 is SGHRS and CDR2 YFSETQ. CDR3 nucleotides: TGCGCCAGCAGCTTGCGGGGAGGGACAACCCTTAGGGCCACTGAAGCTTTCTTT. It is translated as CASSLRGGTTLRATEAFF. The full variable domain, its missing parts supplied by reference TRBV5-1 and TRBJ1-1, is KAGVTQTPRYLIKTRGQQVTLSCSPISGHRSVSWYQQTPGQGLQFLFEYFSETQRNKGNFPGRFSGRQFSNSRSEMNVSTLELGDSALYLCASSLRGGTTLRATEAFFGQGTRLTVV.

The gene calls are TRBV24-1 and TRBJ1-1; D unclear. CDR1 is KGHDR, CDR2 SFDVKD, per germline. The CDR3 has 12 amino acids. With 2 bases removed from V and 7 bases from J, the gap between germline ends came to 7 bases. Here the CDR3 DNA reads TGTGCCACCAGTGATTACGGCGGTGAAGCTTTCTTT. This sequence encodes CATSDYGGEAFF.